Below, 14 T cell receptor beta chains from the same sample are listed, as sequenced in a study of blood T cell repertoires in COVID-19. Generated by immunoSEQ multiplex PCR, the TCRdb table keeps only in-frame clones and is missing some. The repertoire holds 60,000 to 80,000 clones, about nine tenths seen once, with 5.5% to 7% in the top ten. Sequenced sample: peripheral blood. The source is a woman aged 70-85 years with acute or convalescent COVID-19.

V is TRBV6-5 and J is TRBJ2-1; D might be TRBD1 (6 bases). Between the trimmed V and J ends, which lost 8 bases and 6 bases, there was a span of 14 bases. The CDR3 contains 13 residues. Per germline, CDR1 MNHEY and CDR2 SVGAGI. CDR3 nucleotide sequence: TGTGCCAGCGTGAACAACAGGGCCAATGAGCAGTTCTTC. Encoded protein: CASVNNRANEQFF.

The rearrangement links TRBV11-2 to TRBJ2-2; no clear D gene. The CDR3 has 13 amino acids. Trimming took off 6 bases at V and 6 bases at J, with 11 bases between the two ends. Looked up from germline, CDR1 is SGHAT and CDR2 is FQNNGV. The CDR3 DNA sequence: TGTGCCAGCAGTCCGTTATCCCCCGGGGAGCTGTTTTTT. As protein: CASSPLSPGELFF.

In DNA, the CDR3 is TGTGCCAGCAGCCAAGACCCCGGGAGCCCTCCTGAAAAACTGTTTTTT. Residues: CASSQDPGSPPEKLFF. This chain links TRBV14 with TRBJ1-4; D is undetermined. CDR1 is SGHDN, CDR2 FVKESK, per germline. Trimming took off 0 bases at V and 7 bases at J, with 15 bases between the two ends. The CDR3 consists of 16 residues.

The chain has TRBV4-1 and TRBJ2-5, with 7 bases matching TRBD1. This CDR3 comprises 15 residues. The trim removed 1 base at V and 1 base at J, leaving 3 bases unmatched. Germline-derived CDR1 and CDR2 are MGHRA and YSYEKL. CDR3 residues: CASSQATGTQETQYF. The CDR3 DNA is TGCGCCAGCAGCCAAGCGACAGGGACCCAAGAGACCCAGTACTTC.

This sequence joins TRBV3-1 (or the pseudogene TRBV3-2) and TRBJ2-1, with 8 bases lining up with TRBD2. Germline CDR1 and CDR2: LGHDT and YNNKEL (reference sequence). The CDR3 loop spans 17 amino acids. V dropped 0 bases and J dropped 2; count of bases not matched to a gene: 6. The CDR3 protein is CASSQELVAGTYNEQFF. The CDR3 region has the DNA TGTGCCAGCAGCCAAGAATTGGTAGCGGGGACCTACAATGAGCAGTTCTTC.

V gene TRBV30 combines with J gene TRBJ1-1; 7 bases map to TRBD1. J gave up 1 base and V 5 bases, and 4 bases lay outside the gene matches. CDR1 is GTSNPN and CDR2 is SVGIG in the germline V gene (reference sequence). This CDR3 spans 13 amino acids. The CDR3 coding sequence is TGTGCCTGGGGACAGGACTGGAACACTGAAGCTTTCTTT. Its translation is CAWGQDWNTEAFF.

This clone was counted a single time. This chain links TRBV6-1 with TRBJ1-5; D possibly corresponds to TRBD1 (5 bases). The V and J ends lost 7 bases and 5 bases respectively, with 15 bases between them. CDR1 is MNHNS, CDR2 SASEGT, per germline. The CDR3 length is 14 residues. CDR3 sequence: CASTLGAGDQPQHF. CDR3 in DNA: TGTGCCAGCACCTTAGGGGCGGGGGATCAGCCCCAGCATTTT.

V usage is TRBV5-1 and J usage is TRBJ1-1; 8 bases line up with TRBD1. This CDR3 contains 14 residues. Germline CDR1 is SGHRS and CDR2 is YFSETQ. The J segment lost 1 base and the V segment lost 3 bases, leaving 2 bases of the junction unmatched. In DNA, the CDR3 is TGCGCCAGCAGCTGGGACAGGTCGAACACTGAAGCTTTCTTT. This translates into CASSWDRSNTEAFF.

The chain employs TRBV25-1 and TRBJ1-2; the D gene is possibly TRBD1 (6 bases). The ends were cut back, 4 bases at V and 7 bases at J, with 13 bases in the middle. Germline CDR1 MGHDK, CDR2 SYGVNS. CDR3 length: 13 residues. DNA of the CDR3: TGTGCCAGCAGTGTGCAGGGGCAGGGTGGCTACACCTTC. It specifies CASSVQGQGGYTF.

The chain couples TRBV11-2 to TRBJ2-7; D possibly corresponds to TRBD2 (7 bases). The CDR3 spans 13 residues. V was pared by 3 bases and J by 4 bases, with 10 bases between. From germline, CDR1 is SGHAT and CDR2 FQNNGV. The CDR3 sequence: CASSLGGGYEQYF. DNA of the CDR3: TGTGCCAGCAGCTTGGGAGGGGGGTACGAGCAGTACTTC.

The rearrangement uses TRBV6-5 and TRBJ2-1, with a weak D call TRBD2 (5 bases). V lost 6 bases and J 8 bases, leaving 8 bases between the germline ends. There are 11 residues in the CDR3. CDR1 and CDR2 (germline): MNHEY, SVGAGI. The CDR3 region is CASRVSDEQFF. CDR3 DNA sequence: TGTGCCAGCAGAGTTAGCGATGAGCAGTTCTTC.

The chain carries TRBV7-2 and TRBJ2-2; D gene uncertain. The germline CDR1 and CDR2 sequences are SGHTA and FQGNSA. The CDR3 runs to 15 residues. Trimming pared 2 bases from V and 4 bases from J, leaving 11 bases between. CDR3 nucleotides: TGTGCCAGCAGCTTATACGTACCGGGCACCGGGGAGCTGTTTTTT. Translated: CASSLYVPGTGELFF. Supplemented by reference TRBV7-2 and TRBJ2-2, the full variable domain reads GAGVSQSPSNKVTEKGKDVELRCDPISGHTALYWYRQSLGQGLEFLIYFQGNSAPDKSGLPSDRFSAERTGGSVSTLTIQRTQQEDSAVYLCASSLYVPGTGELFFGEGSRLTVL.

This clone was detected only once. The chain joins TRBV2 to TRBJ2-1; D is uncertain. The CDR3 loop spans 15 amino acids. Germline CDR1 SNHLY, CDR2 FYNNEI. Trimming removed 5 bases from V and 4 bases from J, with 15 bases in between. The chain's CDR3 is CASSSRSLGYNEQFF. Written as DNA, the CDR3 is TGTGCCAGCAGTTCCCGGAGTTTGGGTTACAATGAGCAGTTCTTC.

CDR3 residues: CASSVSGGASGELFF. CDR3 DNA sequence: TGCGCCAGCAGCGTTAGCGGGGGGGCCTCCGGGGAGCTGTTTTTT. This chain uses TRBV5-1 with TRBJ2-2; 11 nucleotides align to TRBD2. Germline V gene lookup returns CDR1 SGHRS and CDR2 YFSETQ. The ends lost 4 bases at V and 6 bases at J; junction bases unmatched: 5. The CDR3 runs 15 residues.